The TCR beta chain described here comes from a study of T cells in Graves' hyperthyroidism and ophthalmopathy. Whole-study findings and limits: Among thyroid clonotypes expanded above 0.001, most also appeared in blood.

Amplified TCR beta CDR3 regions came from RNA transcripts. First-round RT-PCR with HTBI primers amplified the TCR CDR3 region. One entry per CDR3 protein, called by TCRdb with MiXCR from the multiplex PCR reads. The table has hundreds of thousands of distinct CDR3 sequences, 20% seen once. As to this clonotype: Its antigen is unknown.

The PBMCs were sourced from fresh peripheral blood (around 9.9 ml). Germline trimming cut 7 bases from V and 3 bases from J; bases unmatched to any gene: 13. Looked up from germline, CDR1 is SGHAT and CDR2 is FQNNGV. The CDR3 contains 16 residues. This chain joins TRBV11-2 and TRBJ1-2, with 8 bases matching TRBD1. The receptor comes from a man aged 35-49 years with Graves' ophthalmopathy. The sequencing input was blood. In DNA form, the CDR3 reads TGTGCCAGCACCCCGGCAGGGGGCCCCATGGACTATGGCTACACCTTC. This gives the protein CASTPAGGPMDYGYTF.